This T cell receptor beta chain was sequenced during a study of blood T cell repertoires in COVID-19. Study-level information: Collection of acute and convalescent COVID-19 samples took place in the United States, Italy and Spain. Sample material is recorded as cDNA or gDNA derived from T cells, B-cell-depleted T cells, or PBMCs.

Per the original data handling: By means of reference gene primer amplification, nucleated cell counts were estimated. TCRdb keeps only in-frame clones here, not all; method: immunoSEQ multiplex PCR. That table furnishes V, J and clone size, whereas the DNA furnished D and trimming. The sample lists around 95,000 clones, more than 70% occurring once. The V gene's germline CDR1 is MNHEY and CDR2 SMNVEV (reference sequence). The CDR3 loop spans 14 amino acids. V was clipped by 1 base and J by 5 bases; unmatched bases: 4. The sequenced sample consisted of peripheral blood. The clonotype was recovered from a human donor in a cohort sampled during active COVID-19. V gene TRBV27 combines with J gene TRBJ2-5; TRBD1 matches at 7 bases. Written as DNA, the CDR3 is TGTGCCAGCAGTTTATGGGGACAGAGCGAGACCCAGTACTTC. It is translated as CASSLWGQSETQYF.